This is a list of T cell receptor beta chains from one sample in a study of blood T cell repertoires in COVID-19. The method was immunoSEQ multiplex PCR; TCRdb's version includes in-frame clones alone and lacks a portion of them. The table records about 40,000 clones, less than 85% of them present only once. The sample comprised peripheral blood. These receptors came from a woman in her sixties or seventies with acute or convalescent COVID-19. Each CDR3 is given with its conserved first and last residue. A D gene is named only where the DNA matches it firmly. Expanded clones are given a class, and other clones once, few, many or no size at all.

j_call,clone_size,d_call,v_call,cdr3_nt,cdr3_aa
TRBJ2-3,NA,NA,TRBV6-6,TGTGCCAGCCTCTGGGAGGGGGAAACAGATACGCAGTATTTT,CASLWEGETDTQYF
TRBJ2-7,NA,TRBD1,TRBV25-1,TGTGCCAGCAGTGCGCACAGGGGAGCCTACGAGCAGTACTTC,CASSAHRGAYEQYF
TRBJ1-4,NA,NA,TRBV19,TGTGCCAGTAGTATAGGCGGGACTCTTAATGAAAAACTGTTTTTT,CASSIGGTLNEKLFF
TRBJ2-3,NA,NA,TRBV7-2,TGTGCCAGCAGCCCCCGAAGTAGCATCACAGATACGCAGTATTTT,CASSPRSSITDTQYF
TRBJ2-3,NA,NA,TRBV5-1,TGCGCCAGCAGCTTGGTAACAGCGGGTTTTCTTAGCACAGATACGCAGTATTTT,CASSLVTAGFLSTDTQYF
TRBJ1-1,NA,NA,TRBV11-2,TGTGCCAGCAGCTTGCGCAGGGTGAACACTGAAGCTTTCTTT,CASSLRRVNTEAFF
TRBJ1-4,NA,NA,TRBV28,TGTGCCAGCAGGGGTGACATGACCTTCCCCGGGGTGTTTTTT,CASRGDMTFPGVFF
TRBJ2-7,NA,NA,TRBV27,TGTGCCAGCAGTGAACACCTCGGGCGGGGAAACTCCTACGAGCAGTACTTC,CASSEHLGRGNSYEQYF
TRBJ1-2,once,TRBD1,TRBV11-2,TGTGCCAGCAGATCGCCCGGGACAGGGAACTATGGCTACACCTTC,CASRSPGTGNYGYTF
TRBJ2-1,NA,NA,TRBV11-3,TGTGCCAGCAGCCGAGGGGGATCGAAGGACAATGAGCAGTTCTTC,CASSRGGSKDNEQFF
TRBJ2-3,NA,TRBD1,TRBV23-1,TGCGCCAGCAGTCCCAGGGGGAAAGGAATGGATACGCAGTATTTT,CASSPRGKGMDTQYF
TRBJ2-3,few,NA,TRBV5-5,TGTGCCAGCAGCATAAGCACAGATACGCAGTATTTT,CASSISTDTQYF
TRBJ2-7,NA,TRBD1,TRBV6-2/TRBV6-3,TGTGCCAGCAGCCGTACAACCCGACAGGGGCTCTACGAGCAGTACTTC,CASSRTTRQGLYEQYF
TRBJ1-4,few,NA,TRBV15,TGTGCCACCAGCAGAGTAGGCAGGGAAAGCGAAAAACTGTTTTTT,CATSRVGRESEKLFF